Below, one T cell receptor (beta chain) is given with its context. The data originate from a study of blood T cell repertoires in COVID-19. Study-wide context: Samples came from the United States, Italy and Spain, spanning acute and convalescent COVID-19.

The protocol was immunoSEQ multiplex PCR, while the TCRdb copy is restricted to in-frame clones and leaves out a portion. The sample records fewer than 200,000 clones, more than 75% being singletons. The V segment lost 2 bases and the J segment 5 bases; nucleotides outside the gene matches: 4. The CDR3 consists of 15 residues. In germline, CDR1 is SEHNR, CDR2 FQNEAQ (reference sequence). Sample: peripheral blood. The clonotype was recovered from a woman between 50 and 59 years old with active or convalescent COVID-19. The genes are TRBV7-9 and TRBJ1-4; 8 bases agree with TRBD1. The CDR3 sequence: CASSLPTGGNEKLFF. The CDR3, as DNA: TGTGCCAGCAGCTTACCTACAGGGGGAAATGAAAAACTGTTTTTT.